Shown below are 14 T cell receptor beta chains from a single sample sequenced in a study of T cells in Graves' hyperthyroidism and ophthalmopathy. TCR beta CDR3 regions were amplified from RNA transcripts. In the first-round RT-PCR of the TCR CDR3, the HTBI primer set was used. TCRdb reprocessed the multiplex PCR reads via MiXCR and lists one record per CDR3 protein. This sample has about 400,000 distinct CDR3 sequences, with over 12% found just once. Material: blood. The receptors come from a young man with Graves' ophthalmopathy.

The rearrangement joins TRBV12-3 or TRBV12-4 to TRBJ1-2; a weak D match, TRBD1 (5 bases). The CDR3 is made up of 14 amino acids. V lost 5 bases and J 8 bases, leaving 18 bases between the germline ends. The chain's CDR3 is CASSRADKARGYTF. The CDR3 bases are TGTGCCAGCAGTCGGGCGGACAAGGCTCGGGGCTACACCTTC.

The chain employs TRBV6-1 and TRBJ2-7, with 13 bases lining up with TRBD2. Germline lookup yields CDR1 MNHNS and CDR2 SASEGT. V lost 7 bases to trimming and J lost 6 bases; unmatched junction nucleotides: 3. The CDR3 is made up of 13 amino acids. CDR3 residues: CASKTSGRAEQYF. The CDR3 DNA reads TGTGCCAGCAAAACTAGCGGGAGGGCCGAGCAGTACTTC.

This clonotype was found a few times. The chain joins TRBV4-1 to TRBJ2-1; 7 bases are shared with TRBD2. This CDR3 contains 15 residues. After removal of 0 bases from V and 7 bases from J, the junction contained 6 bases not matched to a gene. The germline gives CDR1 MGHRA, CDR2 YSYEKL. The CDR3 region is CASSQEVGGSNEQFF. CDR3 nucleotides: TGCGCCAGCAGCCAAGAAGTGGGGGGGTCAAATGAGCAGTTCTTC.

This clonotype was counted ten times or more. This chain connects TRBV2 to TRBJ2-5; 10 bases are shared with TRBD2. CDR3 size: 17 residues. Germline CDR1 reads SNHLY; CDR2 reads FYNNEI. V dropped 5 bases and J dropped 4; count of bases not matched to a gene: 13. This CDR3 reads CASSPPAGGPRAETQYF. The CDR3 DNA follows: TGTGCCAGCAGTCCGCCAGCGGGAGGGCCCCGGGCAGAGACCCAGTACTTC.

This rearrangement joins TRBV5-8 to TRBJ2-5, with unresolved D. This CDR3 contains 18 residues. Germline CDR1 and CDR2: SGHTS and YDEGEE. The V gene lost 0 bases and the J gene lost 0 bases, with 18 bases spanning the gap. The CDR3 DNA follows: TGTGCCAGCAGCTTGGAACAGTTAACCCGCAACGACCAAGAGACCCAGTACTTC. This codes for CASSLEQLTRNDQETQYF. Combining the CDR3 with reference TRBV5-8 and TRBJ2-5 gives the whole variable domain EAGVTQSPTHLIKTRGQQATLRCSPISGHTSVYWYQQALGLGLQFLLWYDEGEERNRGNFPPRFSGRQFPNYSSELNVNALELEDSALYLCASSLEQLTRNDQETQYFGPGTRLLVL.

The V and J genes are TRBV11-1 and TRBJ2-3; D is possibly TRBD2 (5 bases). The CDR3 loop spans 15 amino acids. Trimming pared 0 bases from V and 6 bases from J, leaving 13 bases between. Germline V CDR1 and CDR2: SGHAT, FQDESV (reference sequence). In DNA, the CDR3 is TGTGCCAGCAGCTTAGCGGCTAGGCAGCGGGATACGCAGTATTTT. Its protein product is CASSLAARQRDTQYF.

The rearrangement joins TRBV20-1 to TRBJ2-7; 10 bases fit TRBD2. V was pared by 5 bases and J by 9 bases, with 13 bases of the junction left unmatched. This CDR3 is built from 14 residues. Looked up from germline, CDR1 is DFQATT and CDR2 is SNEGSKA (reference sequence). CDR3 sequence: CSADYPSGGLGQYF. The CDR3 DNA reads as TGCAGTGCTGATTATCCTAGCGGGGGCCTCGGGCAGTACTTC.

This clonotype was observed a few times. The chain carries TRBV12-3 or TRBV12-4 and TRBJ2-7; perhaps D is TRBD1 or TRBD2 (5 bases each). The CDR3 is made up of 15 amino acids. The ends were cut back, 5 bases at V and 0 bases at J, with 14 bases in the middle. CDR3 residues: CASSGTAASSYEQYF. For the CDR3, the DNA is TGTGCCAGCAGTGGGACCGCGGCAAGCTCCTACGAGCAGTACTTC.

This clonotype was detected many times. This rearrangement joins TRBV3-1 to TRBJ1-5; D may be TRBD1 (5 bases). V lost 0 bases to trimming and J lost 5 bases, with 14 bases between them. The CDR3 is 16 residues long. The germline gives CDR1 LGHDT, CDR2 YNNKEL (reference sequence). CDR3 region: CASSQELGGVDQPQHF. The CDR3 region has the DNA TGTGCCAGCAGCCAAGAATTGGGGGGTGTGGATCAGCCCCAGCATTTT.

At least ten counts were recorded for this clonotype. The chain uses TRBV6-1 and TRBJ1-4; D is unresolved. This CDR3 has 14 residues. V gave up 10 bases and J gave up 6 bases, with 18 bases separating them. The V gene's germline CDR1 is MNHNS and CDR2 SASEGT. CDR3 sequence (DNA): TGTGCCACCTGTAAGGGCGACCGGGATGAAAAACTGTTTTTT. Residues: CATCKGDRDEKLFF.

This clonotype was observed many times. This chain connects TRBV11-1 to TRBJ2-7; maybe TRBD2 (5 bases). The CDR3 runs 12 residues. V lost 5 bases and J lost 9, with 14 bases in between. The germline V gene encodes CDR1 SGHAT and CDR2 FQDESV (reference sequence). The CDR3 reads CASSQSRESQYF. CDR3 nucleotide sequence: TGTGCCAGCAGCCAGTCACGGGAATCGCAGTACTTC.

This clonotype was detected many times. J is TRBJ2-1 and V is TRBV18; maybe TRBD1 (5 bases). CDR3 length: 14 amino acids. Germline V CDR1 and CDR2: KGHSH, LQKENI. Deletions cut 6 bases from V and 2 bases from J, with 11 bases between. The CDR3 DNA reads TGTGCCAGCTCCAGACAGAATACCTACAATGAGCAGTTCTTC. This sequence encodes CASSRQNTYNEQFF.

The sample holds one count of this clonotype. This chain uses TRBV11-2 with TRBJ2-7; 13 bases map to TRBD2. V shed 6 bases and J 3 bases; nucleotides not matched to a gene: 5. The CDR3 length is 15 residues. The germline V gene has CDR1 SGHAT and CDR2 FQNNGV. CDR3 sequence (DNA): TGTGCCAGCAGTAGGGGGACTAGCGGGATCTACGAGCAGTACTTC. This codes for CASSRGTSGIYEQYF.

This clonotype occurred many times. As DNA, the CDR3 is TGCGCCAGCAGCCACGGGACTAGCGCGTACGAGCAGTACTTC. Protein sequence: CASSHGTSAYEQYF. This chain links TRBV5-1 with TRBJ2-7, with 10 bases aligning to TRBD2. The CDR3 is made up of 14 amino acids. Per germline, CDR1 SGHRS and CDR2 YFSETQ. V lost 4 bases and J lost 4; bases outside the gene matches: 5.